These 5 T cell receptor beta chains originate from one sample sequenced in a study of cytomegalovirus exposure and HLA in healthy donors. Primers for the PCR totalled 60 Vbeta and 13 Jbeta. TCRdb's copy holds only in-frame clones and misses some; the assay was immunoSEQ multiplex PCR. The table has 29,000 or so clones, roughly 60% seen once. Material: PBMCs. Receptors were obtained from a male donor in good health and CMV-seropositive.

This clone has only one observation. The CDR3 bases are TGTGCCAGCAGCTTGGGGAGGGGCTCCAATGAGCAGTTCTTC. Translating it yields CASSLGRGSNEQFF. The V gene is TRBV11-3, the J gene TRBJ2-1; 7 positions match TRBD2. Germline CDR1 SGHNT, CDR2 YENEEA. This CDR3 has 14 residues. V shed 3 bases, J shed 6 bases, and the junction held 5 bases outside the gene matches.

The chain couples TRBV6-5 to TRBJ1-4, with unresolved D. The germline gives CDR1 MNHEY, CDR2 SVGAGI. Trimming pared 6 bases from V and 10 bases from J, leaving 18 bases between. There are 14 residues in the CDR3. CDR3 region: CASRRRRVERKLFF. The DNA for the CDR3 is TGTGCCAGCAGAAGGAGGCGGGTGGAGCGAAAACTGTTTTTT.

This chain uses TRBV1 with TRBJ1-4. TRBV1 represents a pseudogene. The CDR3 runs 16 residues. CDR3 in amino acids: CTSSHPEGVTNEKLFF. The DNA for the CDR3 is TGCACCAGCAGCCATCCGGAGGGTGTCACTAATGAAAAACTGTTTTTT.

This clone was observed a handful of times. V gene TRBV6-1 combines with J gene TRBJ1-1; 7 bases are a match to TRBD1. Per the germline V gene, CDR1 is MNHNS and CDR2 is SASEGT. The CDR3 sequence is 14 residues long. J lost 0 bases, V lost 8 bases, and 6 bases had no gene match. CDR3 bases: TGTGCCAGCGCCTGGACAGGATTGAACACTGAAGCTTTCTTT. Translation gives CASAWTGLNTEAFF.

This chain connects TRBV9 to TRBJ1-4; maybe TRBD1 (5 bases). The CDR3 spans 14 residues. Germline V lookup: CDR1 SGDLS, CDR2 YYNGEE. V lost 3 bases to trimming and J lost 4 bases, with 10 bases between them. The CDR3 region has the DNA TGTGCCAGCAGCGAACAGGTGAATAATGAAAAACTGTTTTTT. Residues: CASSEQVNNEKLFF.